A selection of T cell receptor beta chains follows, all from one sample in a study of blood T cell repertoires in COVID-19. TCRdb's table, derived via immunoSEQ multiplex PCR, lists solely in-frame clones and lacks some. The data show more than 90,000 clones, with approximately 70% seen just once and about 22% held by the top ten. The sequenced material came from peripheral blood. Receptors originate from a woman in her fifties or sixties in a cohort sampled during active or convalescent COVID-19. Both conserved end residues are part of each CDR3. D genes are given only for firm matches. Size tells how often a clone was seen (once, few, many) or the class of an expanded clone, and some rows leave it out.

D: TRBD1
V: TRBV10-1
J: TRBJ2-1
size: .
DNA: TGCGCCAGCAGTGAGCAACGGGACAGGTACAATGAGCAGTTCTTC
CDR3: CASSEQRDRYNEQFF

D: TRBD1
V: TRBV18
J: TRBJ1-2
size: .
DNA: TGTGCCAGCTCACCGTCCACGACAGGGAACTATGGCTACACCTTC
CDR3: CASSPSTTGNYGYTF

D: TRBD1
V: TRBV4-3
J: TRBJ1-2
size: .
DNA: TGCGCCAGCAGCCACGAAAACCAATGGGACAGGGGAGATGGCTACACCTTC
CDR3: CASSHENQWDRGDGYTF

D: TRBD1
V: TRBV9
J: TRBJ1-1
size: .
DNA: TGTGCCAGCAGCGTAGCGGACAGGGTGAACACTGAAGCTTTCTTT
CDR3: CASSVADRVNTEAFF

D: TRBD1
V: TRBV12-3/TRBV12-4
J: TRBJ1-6
size: .
DNA: TGTGCCAGCAGGGACAGGGGGCTTTCACCCCTCCACTTT
CDR3: CASRDRGLSPLHF

D: TRBD1
V: TRBV9
J: TRBJ1-2
size: .
DNA: TGTGCCAGCAGCCCCAGATCCCGGACAGGGTATGGCTACACCTTC
CDR3: CASSPRSRTGYGYTF

D: .
V: TRBV28
J: TRBJ1-6
size: .
DNA: TGTGCCAGCAGTTTATTGGCTAGTGGTTCACCCCTCCACTTT
CDR3: CASSLLASGSPLHF

D: TRBD2
V: TRBV25-1
J: TRBJ2-7
size: few
DNA: TGTGCCAGCAGTGATAGTAGGGGACTAGCGGCATACGAGCAGTACTTC
CDR3: CASSDSRGLAAYEQYF

D: .
V: TRBV5-1
J: TRBJ2-6
size: .
DNA: TGCGCCAGCAGAGCGACAGGCTCTGGGGCCAACGTCCTGACTTTC
CDR3: CASRATGSGANVLTF

D: TRBD1
V: TRBV10-1
J: TRBJ1-1
size: .
DNA: TGCGCCAGCAGTCCGAACAGGGGCAGAGCTTTCTTT
CDR3: CASSPNRGRAFF

D: TRBD2
V: TRBV7-9
J: TRBJ2-2
size: .
DNA: TGTGCCAGCAGCTACGGGGGGTCTGCCGGGGAGCTGTTTTTT
CDR3: CASSYGGSAGELFF

D: .
V: TRBV5-1
J: TRBJ2-7
size: few
DNA: TGCGCCAGCAGCTTGGTAGGCGGGGGCATTATCTACGAGCAGTACTTC
CDR3: CASSLVGGGIIYEQYF

D: TRBD1
V: TRBV5-1
J: TRBJ1-1
size: few
DNA: TGCGCCAGCAGCTCACAGGGGGTCACTGAAGCTTTCTTT
CDR3: CASSSQGVTEAFF

D: .
V: TRBV27
J: TRBJ1-2
size: .
DNA: TGTGCCAGCAGTTACAGGATTACTAACTATGGCTACACCTTC
CDR3: CASSYRITNYGYTF

D: .
V: TRBV23-1
J: TRBJ1-5
size: few
DNA: TGCGCCAGCAGTCGCCAAACCGGGGTCCATAGCAATCAGCCCCAGCATTTT
CDR3: CASSRQTGVHSNQPQHF

D: .
V: TRBV2
J: TRBJ1-3
size: .
DNA: TGTGCCAGCAGGGATAGAGGCTCTGGAAACACCATATATTTT
CDR3: CASRDRGSGNTIYF

D: .
V: TRBV2
J: TRBJ2-1
size: .
DNA: TGTGCCAGCAGGAGGGGGACTACTTTTAACAATGAGCAGTTCTTC
CDR3: CASRRGTTFNNEQFF

D: .
V: TRBV5-1
J: TRBJ1-2
size: many
DNA: TGCGCCAGCAGCTTGGCCGGGGACAAGATCGCTAACTATGGCTACACCTTC
CDR3: CASSLAGDKIANYGYTF

D: .
V: TRBV27
J: TRBJ2-7
size: .
DNA: TGTGCCAGCAGTTACCAACAGGGATCCGAGCAGTACTTC
CDR3: CASSYQQGSEQYF

D: TRBD1
V: TRBV5-6
J: TRBJ1-3
size: .
DNA: TGTGCCAGCAGCTTGACAGGGGCCCAGTACTCTGGAAACACCATATATTTT
CDR3: CASSLTGAQYSGNTIYF

D: .
V: TRBV28
J: TRBJ2-7
size: .
DNA: TGTGCCAGCAGTTTAGGACAGAAGGTACGCGAGCAGTACTTC
CDR3: CASSLGQKVREQYF

D: .
V: TRBV14
J: TRBJ1-2
size: .
DNA: TGTGCCAGCAGCCAAGGGACTTCAACTCAGGGCTACACCTTC
CDR3: CASSQGTSTQGYTF

D: .
V: TRBV5-1
J: TRBJ1-3
size: .
DNA: TGCGCCAGCAGCACGAGAGGTGGAAACACCATATATTTT
CDR3: CASSTRGGNTIYF

D: .
V: TRBV9
J: TRBJ2-5
size: .
DNA: TGTGCCAGCTCTCCTCACGGGGAGACCCAGTACTTC
CDR3: CASSPHGETQYF

D: .
V: TRBV23-1
J: TRBJ2-3
size: .
DNA: TGCGCCAGCAGTCAAGAGTCGGATACGCAGTATTTT
CDR3: CASSQESDTQYF

D: .
V: TRBV5-5
J: TRBJ1-2
size: few
DNA: TGTGCCAGCAGCATGAGGCCTGGACAGCAATATGGCTACACCTTC
CDR3: CASSMRPGQQYGYTF

D: TRBD1
V: TRBV28
J: TRBJ1-5
size: .
DNA: TGTGCCAGCCTAGGACAGGGGGCATCTCAGCCCCAGCATTTT
CDR3: CASLGQGASQPQHF

D: TRBD1
V: TRBV14
J: TRBJ1-2
size: few
DNA: TGTGCCAGCAGCCCGACAGGGGACTATGGCTACACCTTC
CDR3: CASSPTGDYGYTF

D: TRBD2
V: TRBV3-1/TRBV3-2
J: TRBJ2-2
size: .
DNA: TGTGCCAGCAGCCCCTTAGCGGGGGGGCCAGTAGGTACCGGGGAGCTGTTTTTT
CDR3: CASSPLAGGPVGTGELFF

D: TRBD2
V: TRBV7-2
J: TRBJ2-7
size: .
DNA: TGTGCCAGCAGCTTAGTTAGTTTAGCGGGGGCCTACGAGCAGTACTTC
CDR3: CASSLVSLAGAYEQYF

D: TRBD1
V: TRBV28
J: TRBJ1-2
size: few
DNA: TGTGCCAGCGGAACCGGGACAGGAATATCAACTTATGGCTACACCTTC
CDR3: CASGTGTGISTYGYTF

D: .
V: TRBV28
J: TRBJ1-1
size: few
DNA: TGTGCCAGCAGTGTTAACAGGGACACTTTCTTT
CDR3: CASSVNRDTFF

D: TRBD2
V: TRBV5-1
J: TRBJ2-5
size: few
DNA: TGCGCCAGCGGGACTAGCGGGGGGGTAGAGACCCAGTACTTC
CDR3: CASGTSGGVETQYF

D: .
V: TRBV30
J: TRBJ1-4
size: .
DNA: TGTGCCTGGACGGATCAGGGTACCTATGAAAAACTGTTTTTT
CDR3: CAWTDQGTYEKLFF